The 18 T cell receptor beta chains below come from one sample, sequenced in a study of blood T cell repertoires in COVID-19. The table came from immunoSEQ multiplex PCR; TCRdb's copy has only in-frame clones and leaves some out. The sample includes 100,000 to 150,000 clones, roughly 87% of them seen just once. The sample taken for sequencing was peripheral blood. The receptor set was obtained from a woman over 75 with acute or convalescent COVID-19.

The chain is built from TRBV28 and TRBJ1-2; 9 nucleotides align to TRBD1. The CDR3 is 15 amino acids. V gave up 6 bases and J gave up 5 bases; unmatched junction bases: 10. Germline-derived CDR1 and CDR2 are MDHEN and SYDVKM. CDR3 loop: CASSPGTGRTYGYTF. The CDR3 DNA follows: TGTGCCAGCAGCCCCGGGACAGGGAGAACGTATGGCTACACCTTC.

This chain connects TRBV6-5 to TRBJ1-5; maybe TRBD1 (5 bases). V was cut by 7 bases and J by 2 bases, with 12 bases left in between. This CDR3 region has 14 residues. Germline CDR1 and CDR2: MNHEY and SVGAGI. CDR3 sequence (DNA): TGTGCCAGCACAATCACGGGGGGCAATCAGCCCCAGCATTTT. It codes for CASTITGGNQPQHF.

In its sample, this clone was seen once. The chain couples TRBV29-1 to TRBJ1-1; D is unresolved. Germline lookup yields CDR1 SQVTM and CDR2 ANQGSEA. V gave up 7 bases and J gave up 6 bases, with 21 bases separating them. This CDR3 is 14 amino acids long. CDR3 sequence (DNA): TGCAGCGCTCACGTCCGGGGAGGGTCAGCTGAAGCTTTCTTT. This gives the protein CSAHVRGGSAEAFF. The variable domain in full, with the rest retrieved from reference TRBV29-1 and TRBJ1-1, is SAVISQKPSRDICQRGTSLTIQCQVDSQVTMMFWYRQQPGQSLTLIATANQGSEATYESGFVIDKFPISRPNLTFSTLTVSNMSPEDSSIYLCSAHVRGGSAEAFFGQGTRLTVV.

The chain employs TRBV4-2 and TRBJ1-2; D is possibly TRBD1 (5 bases). CDR1 is LGHNA, CDR2 YNFKEQ, per germline. The CDR3 spans 14 residues. V was trimmed by 1 base and J by 7 bases, leaving 13 bases between them. CDR3 amino acids: CASSQAGGKGGYTF. CDR3 bases: TGTGCCAGCAGCCAAGCCGGGGGGAAGGGTGGCTACACCTTC.

The genes are TRBV7-8 and TRBJ2-3, with unresolved D. The CDR3 has 13 amino acids. V was shortened by 5 bases and J by 0 bases, with 6 bases between the two germline ends. Germline V gene data show CDR1 as SGHVS and CDR2 as FQNEAQ. CDR3 residues: CASSVTSTDTQYF. For the CDR3, the DNA is TGTGCCAGCAGCGTAACTAGCACAGATACGCAGTATTTT.

The gene calls are TRBV11-2 and TRBJ2-2; tentative D call: TRBD2 (5 bases). CDR1 is SGHAT and CDR2 is FQNNGV in the germline V gene. This CDR3 is built from 13 residues. In DNA, the CDR3 is TGTGCAAGCGGACTCCTGAACACCGGGGAGCTGTTTTTT. Translated: CASGLLNTGELFF.

The chain combines TRBV28 with TRBJ1-3, with TRBD1 identical over 8 bases. Germline CDR1 reads MDHEN; CDR2 reads SYDVKM. CDR3 length equals 16 residues. The V segment lost 5 bases and the J segment 5 bases; nucleotides outside the gene matches: 11. The CDR3 DNA follows: TGTGCCAGCAGTCCGCGGACAGGGATAAAACGAAACACCATATATTTT. Amino acid sequence: CASSPRTGIKRNTIYF.

The J gene is TRBJ1-1, the V gene TRBV18; tentatively, D is TRBD1 (5 bases). There are 13 residues in the CDR3. CDR1 is KGHSH and CDR2 is LQKENI in the germline V gene. Trimming stripped 6 bases from V and 4 bases from J, with 12 bases between. CDR3 bases: TGTGCCAGCTCCCTACGGGGGGTCACTGAAGCTTTCTTT. The encoded protein is CASSLRGVTEAFF.

The table lists this clone with a few counts. The genes are TRBV28 and TRBJ1-5; D remains ambiguous. There are 15 residues in the CDR3. The germline V gene has CDR1 MDHEN and CDR2 SYDVKM. Trimming stripped 3 bases from V and 1 base from J, with 10 bases between. The CDR3 loop is CASSLLAGSNQPQHF. DNA of the CDR3: TGTGCCAGCAGTTTGTTGGCCGGGAGCAATCAGCCCCAGCATTTT.

The genes are TRBV6-6 and TRBJ1-5, with D unclear. Per the germline V gene, CDR1 is MNHNY and CDR2 is SVGAGI (reference sequence). This CDR3 is 14 amino acids long. Deletions cut 5 bases from V and 0 bases from J, with 8 bases between. The CDR3, as DNA: TGTGCCAGCAGTCGGGCCCCTAGCAATCAGCCCCAGCATTTT. Encoded protein: CASSRAPSNQPQHF.

V gene TRBV7-3 combines with J gene TRBJ2-5, with 7 bases identical to TRBD1. The CDR3 runs to 15 residues. With 5 bases clipped from V and 5 bases from J, the junction kept 11 bases outside the gene matches. Germline-derived CDR1 and CDR2 are SGHTA and FQGTGA. CDR3 bases: TGTGCCAGCAGCCCCACCGGGACAGTGGGGGAGACCCAGTACTTC. Its translation is CASSPTGTVGETQYF.

V and J are TRBV18 and TRBJ1-3, with a tentative D call TRBD1 (5 bases). CDR1 and CDR2 from the germline V gene are KGHSH and LQKENI. V was trimmed by 2 bases and J by 0 bases, leaving 8 bases between them. CDR3 length: 15 amino acids. CDR3 loop: CASSPRQHSGNTIYF. CDR3 coding DNA: TGTGCCAGCTCACCAAGACAGCACTCTGGAAACACCATATATTTT.

V and J are TRBV7-9 and TRBJ1-6, with D maybe TRBD1 (5 bases). Germline CDR1 SEHNR, CDR2 FQNEAQ (reference sequence). CDR3 length: 17 residues. Trimming took off 5 bases at V and 0 bases at J, with 14 bases between the two ends. This chain's CDR3 is CASSAPGGSSYNSPLHF. The CDR3 coding sequence is TGTGCCAGCAGCGCCCCGGGGGGGTCCTCCTATAATTCACCCCTCCACTTT.

V and J are TRBV5-4 and TRBJ2-2, with TRBD2 matching 11 bases. The V and J ends lost 9 bases and 0 bases, in that order; junction bases with no gene match: 10. The germline CDR1 and CDR2 sequences are SGHNT and YYREEE (reference sequence). CDR3 length equals 17 residues. The CDR3 DNA is TGTGCCATCTCCGGGACTAGCGGATCCGCGAACACCGGGGAGCTGTTTTTT. It translates to CAISGTSGSANTGELFF. The variable domain in full, completed from reference TRBV5-4 and TRBJ2-2, reads ETGVTQSPTHLIKTRGQQVTLRCSSQSGHNTVSWYQQALGQGPQFIFQYYREEENGRGNFPPRFSGLQFPNYSSELNVNALELDDSALYLCAISGTSGSANTGELFFGEGSRLTVL.

The rearrangement joins TRBV4-2 to TRBJ2-5; D may be TRBD2 (6 bases). This CDR3 has 15 amino acids. V was clipped by 1 base and J by 1 base, with 10 bases between them. Looked up from germline, CDR1 is LGHNA and CDR2 is YNFKEQ. The CDR3, as DNA: TGTGCCAGCAGCCAAGGGGACTCTTTCCAAGAGACCCAGTACTTC. This sequence encodes CASSQGDSFQETQYF.

The chain links TRBV18 to TRBJ1-4, with a tentative D call TRBD1 (5 bases). Trimming shortened V by 6 bases and J by 4 bases, and 9 bases separated the two germline ends. Germline V CDR1 and CDR2: KGHSH, LQKENI. CDR3 length equals 13 residues. CDR3 coding DNA: TGTGCCAGCTCCAGGGAAGATAATGAAAAACTGTTTTTT. Protein: CASSREDNEKLFF.

This chain links TRBV2 with TRBJ1-1; no clear D. Trimming removed 2 bases from V and 0 bases from J, with 10 bases in between. The CDR3 loop spans 15 amino acids. CDR1 SNHLY and CDR2 FYNNEI come from the germline V gene. The CDR3: CASSEIIQLNTEAFF. The DNA for the CDR3 is TGTGCCAGCAGTGAAATTATACAGTTGAACACTGAAGCTTTCTTT.

J is TRBJ1-1 and V is TRBV4-3; D is unresolved. Trimming took 5 bases from V and 1 from J, leaving 8 bases between them. Germline V gene sequence: CDR1 LGHNA, CDR2 YSLEER. This CDR3 contains 13 residues. CDR3 DNA: TGCGCCAGCAGCGGTTACAGGAACACTGAAGCTTTCTTT. Translating gives CASSGYRNTEAFF.